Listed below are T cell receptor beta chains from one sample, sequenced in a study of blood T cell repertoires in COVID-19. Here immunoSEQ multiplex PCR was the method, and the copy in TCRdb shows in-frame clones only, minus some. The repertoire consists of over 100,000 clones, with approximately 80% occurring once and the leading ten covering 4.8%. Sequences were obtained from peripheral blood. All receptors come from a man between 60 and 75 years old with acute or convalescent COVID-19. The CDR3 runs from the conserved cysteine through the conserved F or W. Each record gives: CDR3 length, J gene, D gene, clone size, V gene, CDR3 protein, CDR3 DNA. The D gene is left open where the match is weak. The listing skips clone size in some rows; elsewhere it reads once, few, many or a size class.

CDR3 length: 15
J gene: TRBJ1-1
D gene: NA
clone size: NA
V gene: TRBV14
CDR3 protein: CASSQVPGINTEAFF
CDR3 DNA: TGTGCCAGCAGCCAAGTACCAGGTATTAACACTGAAGCTTTCTTT

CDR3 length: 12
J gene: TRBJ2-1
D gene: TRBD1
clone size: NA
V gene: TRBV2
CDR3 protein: CASSADDDRELF
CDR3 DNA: TGTGCCAGCAGTGCTGATGATGACAGGGAACTCTTC

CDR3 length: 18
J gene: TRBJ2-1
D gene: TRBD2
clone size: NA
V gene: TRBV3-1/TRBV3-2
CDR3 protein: CASSQPRTSGGQYNEQFF
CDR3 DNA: TGTGCCAGCAGCCAACCCAGGACTAGCGGGGGGCAATACAATGAGCAGTTCTTC

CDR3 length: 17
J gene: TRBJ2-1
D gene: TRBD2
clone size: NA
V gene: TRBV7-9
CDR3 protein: CASSPRLGGGTYNEQFF
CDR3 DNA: TGTGCCAGCAGCCCCCGGCTGGGGGGGGGTACCTACAATGAGCAGTTCTTC

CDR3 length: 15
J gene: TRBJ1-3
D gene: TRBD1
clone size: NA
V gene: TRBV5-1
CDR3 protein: CASSGFQGAANTIYF
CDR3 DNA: TGCGCCAGCAGCGGCTTCCAGGGGGCGGCAAACACCATATATTTT

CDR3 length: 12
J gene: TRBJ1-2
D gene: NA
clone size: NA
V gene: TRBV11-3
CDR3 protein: CASSPGSYGYTF
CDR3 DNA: TGTGCCAGCAGCCCGGGTAGCTATGGCTACACCTTC

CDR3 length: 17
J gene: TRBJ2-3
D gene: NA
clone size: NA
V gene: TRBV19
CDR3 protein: CASRWQEGGSRTDTQYF
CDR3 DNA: TGTGCCAGTAGATGGCAGGAGGGGGGGTCTCGGACAGATACGCAGTATTTT

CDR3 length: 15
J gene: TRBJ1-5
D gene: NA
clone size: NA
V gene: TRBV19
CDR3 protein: CASSTDRPDYQPQHF
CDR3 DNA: TGTGCCAGTAGTACCGACAGGCCCGATTATCAGCCCCAGCATTTT

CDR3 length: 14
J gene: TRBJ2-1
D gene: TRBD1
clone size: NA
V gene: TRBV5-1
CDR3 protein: CASSPGQGVGEQFF
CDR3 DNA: TGCGCCAGCAGCCCCGGACAGGGGGTGGGTGAGCAGTTCTTC

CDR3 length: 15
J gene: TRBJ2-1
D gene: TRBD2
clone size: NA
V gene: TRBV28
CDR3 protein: CASSLAGLSYNEQFF
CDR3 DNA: TGTGCCAGCAGCTTAGCGGGTCTCTCCTACAATGAGCAGTTCTTC

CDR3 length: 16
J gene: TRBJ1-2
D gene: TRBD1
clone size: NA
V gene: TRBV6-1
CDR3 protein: CASSEKRWDSYYGYTF
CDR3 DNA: TGTGCCAGCAGTGAAAAACGTTGGGACAGCTACTATGGCTACACCTTC

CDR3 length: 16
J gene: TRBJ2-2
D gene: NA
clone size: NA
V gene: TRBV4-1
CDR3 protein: CASSQELRLNTGELFF
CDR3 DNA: TGCGCCAGCAGCCAAGAACTCCGTTTGAACACCGGGGAGCTGTTTTTT

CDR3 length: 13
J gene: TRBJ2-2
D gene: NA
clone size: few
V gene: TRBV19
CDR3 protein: CASSRERAGELFF
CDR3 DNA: TGTGCCAGTAGTAGAGAAAGAGCCGGGGAGCTGTTTTTT

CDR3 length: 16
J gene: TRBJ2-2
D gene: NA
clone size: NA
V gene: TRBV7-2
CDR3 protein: CASSLVGSINTGELFF
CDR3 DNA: TGTGCCAGCAGCTTAGTTGGCAGTATTAACACCGGGGAGCTGTTTTTT

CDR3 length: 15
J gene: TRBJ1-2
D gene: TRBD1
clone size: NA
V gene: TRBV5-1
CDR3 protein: CASRPNRGGNYGYTF
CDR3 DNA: TGCGCCAGCAGACCCAACAGGGGCGGCAACTATGGCTACACCTTC

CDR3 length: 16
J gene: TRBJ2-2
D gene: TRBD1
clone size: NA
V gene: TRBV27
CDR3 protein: CASSFGQGLLGGELFF
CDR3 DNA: TGTGCCAGCAGTTTCGGACAGGGCTTGCTCGGCGGGGAGCTGTTTTTT

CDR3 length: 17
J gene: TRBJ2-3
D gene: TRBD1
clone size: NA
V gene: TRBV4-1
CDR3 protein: CASSQGLGTGGLDTQYF
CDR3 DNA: TGCGCCAGCAGCCAAGGACTCGGGACAGGGGGTTTGGATACGCAGTATTTT

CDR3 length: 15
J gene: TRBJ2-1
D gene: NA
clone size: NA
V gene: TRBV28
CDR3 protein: CASSLWGRTYNEQFF
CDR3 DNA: TGTGCCAGCAGTTTATGGGGGAGGACCTACAATGAGCAGTTCTTC

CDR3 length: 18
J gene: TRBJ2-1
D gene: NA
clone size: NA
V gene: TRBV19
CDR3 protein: CASSISWRGRSLHNEQFF
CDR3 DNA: TGTGCCAGTAGTATTTCTTGGAGGGGGCGATCCCTCCACAATGAGCAGTTCTTC

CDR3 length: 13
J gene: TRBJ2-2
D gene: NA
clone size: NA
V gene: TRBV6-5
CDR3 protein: CASSEGVPGELFF
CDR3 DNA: TGTGCCAGCAGCGAGGGGGTCCCCGGGGAGCTGTTTTTT

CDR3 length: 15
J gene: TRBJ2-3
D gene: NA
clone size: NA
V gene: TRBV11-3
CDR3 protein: CASSLEQGITDTQYF
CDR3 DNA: TGTGCCAGCAGCTTAGAGCAGGGAATCACAGATACGCAGTATTTT